The entry below describes one T cell receptor beta chain. No antigen is known for it. The record originates from a study of T cell repertoires in cytomegalovirus infection. CDR1 and CDR2 from the germline V gene are MGHRA and YSYEKL. V was cut by 6 bases and J by 4 bases, with 20 bases left in between. This CDR3 region has 16 residues. TCRdb itself ran the reads through MiXCR, one entry per CDR3 protein. The sample lists 250,000 to 350,000 distinct CDR3 sequences; about 23% were seen once. Whole-study results and caveats: It was HLA-C-restricted CMV-specific TCR beta clonotypes that dominated the response ex vivo.

The chain has TRBV4-1 and TRBJ2-3; the D is unclear. The TCR sequence derives from a human donor in good health (CMV status not recorded). Some clones in this sample may be carry-over from other donors' samples. Specimen: PBMCs. CDR3 sequence: CASSHGGLKIPDTQYF. CDR3 DNA: TGCGCCAGCAGTCACGGTGGGCTCAAGATCCCAGATACGCAGTATTTT.